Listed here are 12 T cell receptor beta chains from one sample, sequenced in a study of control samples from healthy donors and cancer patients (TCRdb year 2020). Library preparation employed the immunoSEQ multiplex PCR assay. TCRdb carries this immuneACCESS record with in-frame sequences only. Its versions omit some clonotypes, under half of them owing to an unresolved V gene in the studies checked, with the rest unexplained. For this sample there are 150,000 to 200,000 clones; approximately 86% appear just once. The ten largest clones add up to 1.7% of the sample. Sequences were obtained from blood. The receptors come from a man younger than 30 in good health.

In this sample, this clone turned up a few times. The CDR3 DNA reads as TGCGCCAGCAGCCCTGACGTGGGGAGGGAGGATACGCAGTATTTT. Encoded protein: CASSPDVGREDTQYF. The V gene is TRBV4-3, the J gene TRBJ2-3; TRBD2 aligns across 7 bases. The V gene's germline CDR1 is LGHNA and CDR2 YSLEER. The trim removed 4 bases at V and 6 bases at J, leaving 10 bases unmatched. This CDR3 comprises 15 residues.

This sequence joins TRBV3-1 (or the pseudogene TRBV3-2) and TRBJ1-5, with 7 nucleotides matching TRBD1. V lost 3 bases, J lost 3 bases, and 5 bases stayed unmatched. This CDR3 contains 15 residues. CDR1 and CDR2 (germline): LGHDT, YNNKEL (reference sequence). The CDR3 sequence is CASSHRGRDNQPQHF. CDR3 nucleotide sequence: TGTGCCAGCAGCCACAGGGGGAGAGACAATCAGCCCCAGCATTTT.

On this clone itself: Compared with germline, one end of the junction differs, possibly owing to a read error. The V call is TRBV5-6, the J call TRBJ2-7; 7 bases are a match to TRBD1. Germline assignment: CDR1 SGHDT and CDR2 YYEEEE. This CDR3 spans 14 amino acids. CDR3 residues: CASSPGTAIYEQHF. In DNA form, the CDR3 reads TGTGCCAGCAGCCCAGGGACAGCGATCTACGAGCAGCACTTC. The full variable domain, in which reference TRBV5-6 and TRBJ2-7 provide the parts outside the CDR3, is DAGVTQSPTHLIKTRGQQVTLRCSPKSGHDTVSWYQQALGQGPQFIFQYYEEEERQRGNFPDRFSGHQFPNYSSELNVNALLLGDSALYLCASSPGTAIYEQHFGPGTRLTVT.

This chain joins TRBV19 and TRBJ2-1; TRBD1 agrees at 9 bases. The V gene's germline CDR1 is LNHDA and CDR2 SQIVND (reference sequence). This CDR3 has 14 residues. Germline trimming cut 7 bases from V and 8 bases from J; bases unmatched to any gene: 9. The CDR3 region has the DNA TGTGCCAGTACCCTGACAGGGGGACGAGATGAGCAGTTCTTC. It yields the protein CASTLTGGRDEQFF.

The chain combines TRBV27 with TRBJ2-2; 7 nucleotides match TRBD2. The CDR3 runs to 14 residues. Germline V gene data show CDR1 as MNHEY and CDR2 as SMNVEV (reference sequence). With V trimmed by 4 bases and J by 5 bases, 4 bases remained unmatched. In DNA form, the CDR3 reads TGTGCCAGCAGTTGGGGAGGGCGGACCGGGGAGCTGTTTTTT. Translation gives CASSWGGRTGELFF.

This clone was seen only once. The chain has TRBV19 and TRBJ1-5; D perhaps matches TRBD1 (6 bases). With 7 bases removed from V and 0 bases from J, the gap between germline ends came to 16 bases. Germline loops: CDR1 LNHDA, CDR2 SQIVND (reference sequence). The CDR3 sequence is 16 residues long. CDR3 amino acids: CASTKTRGNSNQPQHF. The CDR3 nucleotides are TGTGCCAGTACCAAAACCAGGGGAAATAGCAATCAGCCCCAGCATTTT.

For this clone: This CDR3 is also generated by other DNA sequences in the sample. CDR3 in amino acids: CASSLGATDRGYTF. The CDR3 bases are TGCGCCAGCAGCTTGGGAGCCACAGACCGTGGCTACACCTTC. The rearrangement uses TRBV5-1 and TRBJ1-2; D uncertain. Deletions cut 0 bases from V and 7 bases from J, with 13 bases between. Germline CDR1 SGHRS, CDR2 YFSETQ. CDR3 size: 14 residues. The whole variable domain, filled in from reference TRBV5-1 and TRBJ1-2, reads KAGVTQTPRYLIKTRGQQVTLSCSPISGHRSVSWYQQTPGQGLQFLFEYFSETQRNKGNFPGRFSGRQFSNSRSEMNVSTLELGDSALYLCASSLGATDRGYTFGSGTRLTVV.

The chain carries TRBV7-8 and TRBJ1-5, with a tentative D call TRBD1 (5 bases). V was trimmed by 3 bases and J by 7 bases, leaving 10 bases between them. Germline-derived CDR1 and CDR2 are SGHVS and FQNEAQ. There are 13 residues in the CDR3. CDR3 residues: CASSFRDRQPQHF. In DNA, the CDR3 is TGTGCCAGCAGCTTCAGGGACCGGCAGCCCCAGCATTTT.

This CDR3 is CRSYGTDTQYF. CDR3 nucleotides: TGCCGGTCATACGGCACAGATACGCAGTATTTT. The genes are TRBV20-1 and TRBJ2-3; no clear D. The CDR3 has 11 residues. Germline V gene sequence: CDR1 DFQATT, CDR2 SNEGSKA (reference sequence).

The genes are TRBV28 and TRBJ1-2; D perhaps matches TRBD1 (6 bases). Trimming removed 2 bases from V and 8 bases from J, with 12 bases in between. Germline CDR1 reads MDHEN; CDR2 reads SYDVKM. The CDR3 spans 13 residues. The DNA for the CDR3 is TGTGCCAGCAGTTTAGCAGGGGAGGAGGGCTACACCTTC. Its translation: CASSLAGEEGYTF.

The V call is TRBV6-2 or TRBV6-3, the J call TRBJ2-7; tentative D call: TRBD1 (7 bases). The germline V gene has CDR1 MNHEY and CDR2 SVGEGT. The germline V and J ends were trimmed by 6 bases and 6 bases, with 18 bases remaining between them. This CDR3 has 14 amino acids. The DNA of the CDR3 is TGTGCCAGCAGCCAGGGGGGATACCTCACCGAGCAGTACTTC. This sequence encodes CASSQGGYLTEQYF.

CDR3 DNA sequence: TGTGCCAGTATGCGGGGCAGGGAGAACAATGAGCAGTTCTTC. Translation: CASMRGRENNEQFF. The V call is TRBV7-2, the J call TRBJ2-1, with D perhaps matching TRBD2 (6 bases). Trimming shortened V by 9 bases and J by 5 bases, and 17 bases separated the two germline ends. This CDR3 is built from 14 residues. The V gene's germline CDR1 is SGHTA and CDR2 FQGNSA.